This is a list of T cell receptor beta chains from one sample in a study of early T cells in non-severe SARS-CoV-2 infection. TCRdb re-called the 5' RACE reads with MiXCR, one entry per CDR3 protein. The sample has 57,000 or so distinct CDR3 sequences, around 12% seen once. Sequencing used whole blood. The receptors here all came from an adult who was a healthcare worker with PCR-confirmed SARS-CoV-2 infection or an uninfected control (not recorded which). Both conserved end residues are part of each CDR3. Each record gives: V gene, clone size, J gene, D gene, CDR3 DNA, CDR3 protein. A D gene is named only where the DNA matches it firmly. Size is omitted from some rows. Given values are once, few, many or a class for expanded clones.

V: TRBV6-5; size: many; J: TRBJ2-1; D: NA; DNA: TGTGCCAGCAGTTTGGATAATGAGCAGTTCTTC; CDR3: CASSLDNEQFF
V: TRBV27; size: NA; J: TRBJ1-6; D: NA; DNA: TGTGCCAGCAGTCCTTCCAGGGTGAATAATTCACCCCTCCACTTT; CDR3: CASSPSRVNNSPLHF
V: TRBV20-1; size: few; J: TRBJ1-4; D: NA; DNA: TGCAGTGCTAGACCTCGCGAGGGGGTTGGGGAAAAACTGTTTTTT; CDR3: CSARPREGVGEKLFF
V: TRBV6-6; size: NA; J: TRBJ2-5; D: TRBD1; DNA: TGTGCCAGCAGTTACTCCGGGACAGGGGAAGAGACCCAGTACTTC; CDR3: CASSYSGTGEETQYF
V: TRBV6-4; size: many; J: TRBJ2-1; D: TRBD1; DNA: TGTGCCAGCAGTGACGGGACAGGGGGCAATGAGCAGTTCTTC; CDR3: CASSDGTGGNEQFF
V: TRBV6-5; size: NA; J: TRBJ1-1; D: NA; DNA: TGTGCCAGCAGTTACCAAATTCTTCACACTGAAGCTTTCTTT; CDR3: CASSYQILHTEAFF
V: TRBV18; size: many; J: TRBJ2-1; D: TRBD1; DNA: TGTGCCAGCTCACCACGGGCAACAGGGGGAGATGAGCAGTTCTTC; CDR3: CASSPRATGGDEQFF
V: TRBV28; size: NA; J: TRBJ1-1; D: NA; DNA: TGTGCCAGCAGTGCCCCCATCCCGGAGGAATGGAATGAAGCTTTCTTT; CDR3: CASSAPIPEEWNEAFF
V: TRBV20-1; size: few; J: TRBJ2-7; D: TRBD1; DNA: TGCAGTGCTAGGGGCGACAGGGACCACGAGCAGTACTTC; CDR3: CSARGDRDHEQYF
V: TRBV23-1; size: many; J: TRBJ2-2; D: NA; DNA: TGCGCCAGCAGTCAACCAGGGGACACCGGGGAGCTGTTTTTT; CDR3: CASSQPGDTGELFF
V: TRBV5-1; size: NA; J: TRBJ1-2; D: NA; DNA: TGCGCCAGCAGCTTGGACGAAGTGGGCTACACCTTC; CDR3: CASSLDEVGYTF
V: TRBV29-1; size: many; J: TRBJ2-5; D: NA; DNA: TGCAGCGTTGCGCTGGGGCAAGAGACCCAGTACTTC; CDR3: CSVALGQETQYF
V: TRBV11-2; size: few; J: TRBJ1-1; D: NA; DNA: TGTGCCAGCGACGCCTTTGGGGCGGGTATGAATGCTTTCTTT; CDR3: CASDAFGAGMNAFF
V: TRBV7-9; size: NA; J: TRBJ2-7; D: TRBD1; DNA: TGTGCCAGCAGCTGGGCGGCAGGGGGCGGACTCGAGCAGTACTTC; CDR3: CASSWAAGGGLEQYF
V: TRBV30; size: NA; J: TRBJ1-4; D: TRBD1; DNA: TGTGCCTGTCGGACAGGGTTGGGCGAAAAACTGTTTTTT; CDR3: CACRTGLGEKLFF
V: TRBV20-1; size: few; J: TRBJ2-7; D: NA; DNA: TGCAGTGCCAGGGATGGGGAGTTTCCCTCCGAGCAGTACTTC; CDR3: CSARDGEFPSEQYF
V: TRBV4-3; size: many; J: TRBJ1-1; D: NA; DNA: TGCGCCAGCAGCCAAGACGTCCCGGGGGCGAACACTGAAGCTCTCTTT; CDR3: CASSQDVPGANTEALF
V: TRBV11-2; size: many; J: TRBJ2-7; D: TRBD2; DNA: TGTGCCAGCAGCACCAATGGCCTAGCGGGTGCGCAGTACTTC; CDR3: CASSTNGLAGAQYF
V: TRBV6-6; size: NA; J: TRBJ1-2; D: NA; DNA: TGTGCCAGCAGTTACTCTAACAGACGAAGCAATGGCTACACCTTC; CDR3: CASSYSNRRSNGYTF
V: TRBV10-2; size: NA; J: TRBJ2-7; D: TRBD1; DNA: TGCGCCAGCAGTGAAGTTGGACAGGGGAGAGGCGAGCAGTACTTC; CDR3: CASSEVGQGRGEQYF
V: TRBV11-2; size: NA; J: TRBJ2-1; D: TRBD2; DNA: TGTGCCAGCACCGCGGGAGGGTTCAATGAGCAGTTCTTC; CDR3: CASTAGGFNEQFF
V: TRBV28; size: many; J: TRBJ2-2; D: NA; DNA: TGTGCCAGCAAGCGGAGGGTCGGGCTGAACACCGGGGAGCTGTTTTTT; CDR3: CASKRRVGLNTGELFF
V: TRBV7-9; size: few; J: TRBJ2-1; D: NA; DNA: TGTGCCAGCAGCTTAGGGACCCGCGATGAGCAGTTCTTC; CDR3: CASSLGTRDEQFF
V: TRBV25-1; size: many; J: TRBJ2-1; D: NA; DNA: TGTGCCAGCAGTGAATTCCGGGACATATCAAATGAGCAGTTCTTC; CDR3: CASSEFRDISNEQFF
V: TRBV7-3; size: many; J: TRBJ2-2; D: NA; DNA: TGTGCCAGCAGCCAGACAGGCGGGACGGGCGGGGAGCTGTTTTTT; CDR3: CASSQTGGTGGELFF
V: TRBV7-3; size: many; J: TRBJ2-1; D: TRBD2; DNA: TGTGCCAGCAGCCCTCAAGCGGGACGCAGCTACAATGAGCAGTTCTTC; CDR3: CASSPQAGRSYNEQFF
V: TRBV7-2; size: few; J: TRBJ1-4; D: NA; DNA: TGTGCCAGCAGCTTAGCAGCCCAGTTGAATGAAAAACTGTTTTTT; CDR3: CASSLAAQLNEKLFF
V: TRBV4-1; size: NA; J: TRBJ2-1; D: TRBD1; DNA: TGCGCCAGCAGCCAAATGGACAGGGTAGGGTACAATGAGCAGTTCTTC; CDR3: CASSQMDRVGYNEQFF
V: TRBV12-3/TRBV12-4; size: once; J: TRBJ2-7; D: NA; DNA: TGTGCCAGCAGTCAAACCAGTGGACGGGCCAGCGAGCAGTACTTC; CDR3: CASSQTSGRASEQYF
V: TRBV4-1; size: NA; J: TRBJ2-5; D: NA; DNA: TGCGCCAGCAGCCAAGACGCTTTGCTGGGGACCCAGTACTTC; CDR3: CASSQDALLGTQYF
V: TRBV20-1; size: many; J: TRBJ1-6; D: NA; DNA: TGCAGTGCTGGGGAGTTTGATTCACCCCTCCACTTT; CDR3: CSAGEFDSPLHF
V: TRBV28; size: NA; J: TRBJ2-1; D: NA; DNA: TGTGCCAGCAGTTATAGCGAGACCTACAATGAGCAGTTCTTC; CDR3: CASSYSETYNEQFF
V: TRBV11-2; size: NA; J: TRBJ2-2; D: TRBD1; DNA: TGTGCCAGCAGCAACCGGGACAGCCACACCGGGGAGCTGTTTTTT; CDR3: CASSNRDSHTGELFF